A selection of T cell receptor beta chains follows, all from one sample in a study of blood T cell repertoires in COVID-19. Assay: immunoSEQ multiplex PCR; the TCRdb copy retains only in-frame clones and omits some. The sample lists 120,000 or so clones, over 70% occurring once. Sequences were obtained from peripheral blood. The origin of the receptors is a man between 65 and 85 years old with acute or convalescent COVID-19. The CDR3 runs from the conserved cysteine through the conserved F or W. The D gene is left open where the match is weak. Only some rows state a clone size, as once, few, many or a class for expanded clones.

j_gene,v_gene,abundance,d_gene,CDR3aa
TRBJ1-6,TRBV25-1,NA,NA,CASRPIGSYNSPLHF
TRBJ1-1,TRBV4-3,NA,TRBD1,CASSQNPDRAEAFF
TRBJ1-5,TRBV18,NA,TRBD1,CASSTTGFQPQHF
TRBJ2-2,TRBV15,NA,TRBD2,CATSPHGLAGDFFTGELFF
TRBJ2-5,TRBV7-9,NA,NA,CASSFRAGVTTETQYF
TRBJ2-4,TRBV5-4,once,TRBD1,CASSSGTGLAIQYF
TRBJ1-1,TRBV5-1,NA,NA,CASSFQGGSTEAFF
TRBJ2-5,TRBV5-1,NA,TRBD2,CASSLVRRLAGQETQYF
TRBJ1-4,TRBV5-1,NA,TRBD1,CASSPGGQGGNEKLFF
TRBJ2-5,TRBV6-5,NA,NA,CASSYSVRGSETQYF
TRBJ1-1,TRBV5-5,once,TRBD1,CASSDPRDRAMNTEAFF
TRBJ1-1,TRBV2,NA,NA,CASSEYMVRAFF
TRBJ1-6,TRBV11-2,few,NA,CASSLAQINSPLHF
TRBJ1-1,TRBV4-2,few,TRBD1,CASSHDRVNTEAFF
TRBJ1-1,TRBV5-1,NA,TRBD1,CASSLGTGKYTEAFF
TRBJ1-1,TRBV7-3,NA,TRBD1,CASSAGTDTEAFF
TRBJ2-5,TRBV3-1/TRBV3-2,NA,NA,CASSQHGETQYF
TRBJ1-6,TRBV19,few,NA,CASGGRNSPLHF
TRBJ2-5,TRBV6-1,once,TRBD2,CASSEASFGTSVETQYF
TRBJ2-1,TRBV9,NA,TRBD1,CASSVRSGGGNEQFF
TRBJ2-7,TRBV12-5,once,NA,CASGLEGYEQYF
TRBJ1-5,TRBV6-2/TRBV6-3,NA,NA,CASSYSGANQPQHF
TRBJ2-5,TRBV5-1,NA,TRBD2,CASSTGLAGGQETQYF
TRBJ1-4,TRBV5-1,NA,TRBD1,CASSPGQGGEKLFF
TRBJ1-2,TRBV12-5,few,TRBD1,CASGYGQGGINYGYTF
TRBJ2-3,TRBV4-1,NA,TRBD2,CASSPRLAGGVGTDTQYF
TRBJ2-3,TRBV10-3,NA,NA,CAISDRSTDTQYF
TRBJ2-3,TRBV6-5,NA,TRBD2,CASSWTSGGAGDTQYF
TRBJ2-3,TRBV28,NA,NA,CASSPGDTDTQYF
TRBJ2-3,TRBV2,NA,NA,CASNRVERTDTQYF
TRBJ1-2,TRBV18,NA,TRBD1,CASSMAGGFLDYTF
TRBJ1-4,TRBV5-1,once,TRBD1,CASSTGQGAFATNEKLFF
TRBJ2-5,TRBV4-3,NA,NA,CASSQSGVEYQETQYF
TRBJ1-2,TRBV5-4,few,TRBD1,CASSAAGTGEGYTF
TRBJ2-3,TRBV2,NA,TRBD2,CASNSGGATDTQYF
TRBJ2-1,TRBV5-1,NA,NA,CASSPWDSENYNEQFF
TRBJ1-4,TRBV30,NA,TRBD1,CAWSVGTADEKLFF
TRBJ2-3,TRBV3-1/TRBV3-2,NA,NA,CASSHSADTQYF
TRBJ1-1,TRBV5-4,NA,NA,CASSLDGVNTEAFF
TRBJ2-1,TRBV23-1,NA,TRBD2,CASSLTWLAGMLPVGEQFF
TRBJ1-1,TRBV29-1,NA,NA,CSVDVQIYTEAFF
TRBJ2-5,TRBV2,NA,TRBD1,CASSEDRGFQETQYF
TRBJ2-7,TRBV5-1,NA,NA,CASRTGKATGEQYF
TRBJ2-3,TRBV7-2,few,TRBD2,CASSSRTSGGTRGDTQYF
TRBJ2-3,TRBV7-2,NA,NA,CASTPGPSTDTQYF
TRBJ1-3,TRBV18,NA,NA,CASSPGSSGNTIYF